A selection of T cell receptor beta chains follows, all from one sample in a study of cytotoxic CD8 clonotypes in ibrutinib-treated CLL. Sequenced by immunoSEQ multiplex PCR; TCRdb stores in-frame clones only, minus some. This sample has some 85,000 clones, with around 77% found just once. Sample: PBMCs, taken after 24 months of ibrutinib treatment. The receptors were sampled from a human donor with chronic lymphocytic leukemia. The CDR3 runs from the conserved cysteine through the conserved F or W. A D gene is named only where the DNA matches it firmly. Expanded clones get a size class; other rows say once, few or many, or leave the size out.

CDR3 protein: CASSLRLAGVWADTQYF; CDR3 DNA: TGTGCCAGCAGCCTCCGACTAGCGGGAGTATGGGCAGATACGCAGTATTTT; J gene: TRBJ2-3; clone size: .; V gene: TRBV7-9; D gene: TRBD2
CDR3 protein: CASSLRDGYPHEQFF; CDR3 DNA: TGTGCCAGCAGCTTACGGGACGGCTACCCTCATGAGCAGTTCTTC; J gene: TRBJ2-1; clone size: .; V gene: TRBV7-9; D gene: .
CDR3 protein: CASSLGQDEKLFF; CDR3 DNA: TGTGCCAGCAGTTTAGGGCAGGATGAAAAACTGTTTTTT; J gene: TRBJ1-4; clone size: once; V gene: TRBV28; D gene: .
CDR3 protein: CASSLVTGGMNTEAFF; CDR3 DNA: TGTGCCAGCAGCTTAGTGACAGGGGGAATGAACACTGAAGCTTTCTTT; J gene: TRBJ1-1; clone size: .; V gene: TRBV7-6; D gene: TRBD1
CDR3 protein: CASSFKRNTEAFF; CDR3 DNA: TGTGCCAGCAGCTTCAAAAGGAACACTGAAGCTTTCTTT; J gene: TRBJ1-1; clone size: .; V gene: TRBV7-2; D gene: .
CDR3 protein: CASSPRQGWEAFF; CDR3 DNA: TGTGCCAGCAGCCCACGACAGGGATGGGAAGCTTTCTTT; J gene: TRBJ1-1; clone size: .; V gene: TRBV11-2; D gene: TRBD1
CDR3 protein: CAITKREGSYNEQFF; CDR3 DNA: TGTGCCATCACAAAGCGGGAGGGCTCCTACAATGAGCAGTTCTTC; J gene: TRBJ2-1; clone size: .; V gene: TRBV10-3; D gene: TRBD2
CDR3 protein: CASSAFGTPTTEYGYTF; CDR3 DNA: TGTGCCAGCAGTGCTTTCGGGACCCCGACGACGGAGTATGGCTACACCTTC; J gene: TRBJ1-2; clone size: .; V gene: TRBV6-1; D gene: .
CDR3 protein: CASSFYDLRTGGKETQYF; CDR3 DNA: TGTGCCAGCAGCTTTTACGATCTCCGGACAGGGGGGAAAGAGACCCAGTACTTC; J gene: TRBJ2-5; clone size: .; V gene: TRBV7-8; D gene: TRBD1
CDR3 protein: CASRPQGTSGNVGKNIQYF; CDR3 DNA: TGCGCCAGCAGACCGCAGGGTACTAGCGGGAATGTGGGCAAAAACATTCAGTACTTC; J gene: TRBJ2-4; clone size: .; V gene: TRBV5-1; D gene: TRBD2
CDR3 protein: CASSLLAGGDEQYF; CDR3 DNA: TGTGCCAGCAGCTTGCTAGCGGGAGGCGACGAGCAGTACTTC; J gene: TRBJ2-7; clone size: .; V gene: TRBV5-4; D gene: TRBD2
CDR3 protein: CASKGFRDRETQYF; CDR3 DNA: TGTGCCAGCAAAGGTTTTAGGGACAGAGAGACCCAGTACTTC; J gene: TRBJ2-5; clone size: .; V gene: TRBV6-1; D gene: TRBD1
CDR3 protein: CAAHSGTGLTYEQYF; CDR3 DNA: TGTGCCGCCCATTCCGGGACAGGGTTAACCTACGAGCAGTACTTC; J gene: TRBJ2-7; clone size: .; V gene: TRBV10-3; D gene: TRBD1
CDR3 protein: CASSLALPPIEQFF; CDR3 DNA: TGTGCCAGCAGCTTAGCACTTCCACCGATTGAGCAGTTCTTC; J gene: TRBJ2-1; clone size: few; V gene: TRBV7-6; D gene: .
CDR3 protein: CASSLGARETQYF; CDR3 DNA: TGTGCCAGCAGTCTCGGGGCTCGCGAGACCCAGTACTTC; J gene: TRBJ2-5; clone size: .; V gene: TRBV11-2; D gene: .
CDR3 protein: CASSDAGNSPLHF; CDR3 DNA: TGTGCCAGCTCGGACGCCGGGAATTCACCCCTCCACTTT; J gene: TRBJ1-6; clone size: few; V gene: TRBV18; D gene: .
CDR3 protein: CATSRDRGHSRFF; CDR3 DNA: TGTGCCACCAGCAGAGATAGGGGACACAGCCGGTTCTTC; J gene: TRBJ2-1; clone size: .; V gene: TRBV15; D gene: .
CDR3 protein: CASSQGTGMWETQYF; CDR3 DNA: TGTGCCAGCTCACAAGGGACCGGCATGTGGGAGACCCAGTACTTC; J gene: TRBJ2-5; clone size: .; V gene: TRBV18; D gene: .
CDR3 protein: CASSMDSRSTDTQYF; CDR3 DNA: TGTGCCAGCAGCATGGACAGCCGTAGCACAGATACGCAGTATTTT; J gene: TRBJ2-3; clone size: .; V gene: TRBV7-2; D gene: .
CDR3 protein: CASGDTGGTYEQYF; CDR3 DNA: TGTGCCAGCGGAGATACAGGGGGCACCTACGAGCAGTACTTC; J gene: TRBJ2-7; clone size: .; V gene: TRBV27; D gene: TRBD1
CDR3 protein: CASSQAAGPNYGYTF; CDR3 DNA: TGTGCCAGCAGCCAGGCCGCCGGCCCTAACTATGGCTACACCTTC; J gene: TRBJ1-2; clone size: .; V gene: TRBV4-2; D gene: .
CDR3 protein: CASSDEGPPYNEQFF; CDR3 DNA: TGCGCCAGCAGTGACGAGGGACCCCCCTACAATGAGCAGTTCTTC; J gene: TRBJ2-1; clone size: .; V gene: TRBV10-1; D gene: .
CDR3 protein: CASSVGLSGSYEQYF; CDR3 DNA: TGTGCCAGCAGCGTCGGACTATCCGGAAGCTACGAGCAGTACTTC; J gene: TRBJ2-7; clone size: .; V gene: TRBV11-3; D gene: .
CDR3 protein: CASSLGGGTDTQYF; CDR3 DNA: TGTGCCAGCAGTTTAGGCGGGGGGACAGATACGCAGTATTTT; J gene: TRBJ2-3; clone size: .; V gene: TRBV27; D gene: TRBD2
CDR3 protein: CASSLTGRHGYTF; CDR3 DNA: TGTGCCAGCAGTTTGACAGGAAGGCATGGCTACACCTTC; J gene: TRBJ1-2; clone size: .; V gene: TRBV28; D gene: .
CDR3 protein: CASRYYRDPDTQYF; CDR3 DNA: TGTGCCAGCAGGTACTACAGGGATCCTGATACGCAGTATTTT; J gene: TRBJ2-3; clone size: .; V gene: TRBV6-6; D gene: .
CDR3 protein: CASSIGLAHNEQFF; CDR3 DNA: TGTGCCAGTAGTATCGGCCTAGCCCACAATGAGCAGTTCTTC; J gene: TRBJ2-1; clone size: medium-sized; V gene: TRBV19; D gene: .
CDR3 protein: CASSGSPSSYNSPLHF; CDR3 DNA: TGTGCCAGCAGCGGCAGCCCCAGCTCCTATAATTCACCCCTCCACTTT; J gene: TRBJ1-6; clone size: .; V gene: TRBV9; D gene: .
CDR3 protein: CASSEGLAGVFTQYF; CDR3 DNA: TGTGCCAGCAGCGAGGGACTAGCGGGAGTCTTTACGCAGTATTTT; J gene: TRBJ2-3; clone size: .; V gene: TRBV5-6; D gene: TRBD2
CDR3 protein: CASSDMSGELFF; CDR3 DNA: TGTGCCAGCAGTGACATGTCCGGGGAGCTGTTTTTT; J gene: TRBJ2-2; clone size: .; V gene: TRBV6-4; D gene: .
CDR3 protein: CASSSPGTTKNIQYF; CDR3 DNA: TGTGCCAGTAGTTCCCCCGGGACAACCAAAAACATTCAGTACTTC; J gene: TRBJ2-4; clone size: .; V gene: TRBV19; D gene: .
CDR3 protein: CASSQGGGGGETQYF; CDR3 DNA: TGTGCCAGCAGCCAAGGGGGCGGAGGGGGTGAGACCCAGTACTTC; J gene: TRBJ2-5; clone size: .; V gene: TRBV4-2; D gene: .
CDR3 protein: CASRDPGQNYGYTF; CDR3 DNA: TGTGCCAGCAGGGACCCGGGACAGAACTATGGCTACACCTTC; J gene: TRBJ1-2; clone size: .; V gene: TRBV6-1; D gene: TRBD1
CDR3 protein: CASSFGQGQETQYF; CDR3 DNA: TGCGCCAGCAGCTTCGGACAGGGGCAAGAGACCCAGTACTTC; J gene: TRBJ2-5; clone size: .; V gene: TRBV5-1; D gene: TRBD1
CDR3 protein: CASRASGRTGDIQYF; CDR3 DNA: TGTGCCAGCAGGGCTAGCGGGAGGACGGGGGACATTCAGTACTTC; J gene: TRBJ2-4; clone size: .; V gene: TRBV6-6; D gene: TRBD2
CDR3 protein: CASSIRGGEAFF; CDR3 DNA: TGTGCCAGTAGTATACGAGGGGGTGAAGCTTTCTTT; J gene: TRBJ1-1; clone size: .; V gene: TRBV19; D gene: .
CDR3 protein: CASSEALGRIQETQYF; CDR3 DNA: TGTGCCAGCAGTGAAGCGCTAGGACGTATCCAAGAGACCCAGTACTTC; J gene: TRBJ2-5; clone size: .; V gene: TRBV2; D gene: .
CDR3 protein: CASSVFPYHRGKGNQPQHF; CDR3 DNA: TGTGCCAGTAGTGTATTCCCCTACCACAGGGGAAAGGGCAATCAGCCCCAGCATTTT; J gene: TRBJ1-5; clone size: .; V gene: TRBV19; D gene: TRBD1
CDR3 protein: CASSSGSGHNEQFF; CDR3 DNA: TGTGCCAGCAGTTCAGGTAGCGGACACAATGAGCAGTTCTTC; J gene: TRBJ2-1; clone size: once; V gene: TRBV27; D gene: .
CDR3 protein: CASSLGLYTDTQYF; CDR3 DNA: TGCGCCAGCAGCTTGGGGCTGTACACAGATACGCAGTATTTT; J gene: TRBJ2-3; clone size: once; V gene: TRBV5-1; D gene: .
CDR3 protein: CASSLGPYQETQYF; CDR3 DNA: TGTGCCAGCAGCTTAGGACCGTACCAAGAGACCCAGTACTTC; J gene: TRBJ2-5; clone size: .; V gene: TRBV5-5; D gene: .
CDR3 protein: CASSRNPGQNYEQYF; CDR3 DNA: TGCGCCAGCAGCCGCAACCCGGGACAGAACTACGAGCAGTACTTC; J gene: TRBJ2-7; clone size: few; V gene: TRBV4-1; D gene: TRBD1
CDR3 protein: CASRALPANNEQFF; CDR3 DNA: TGTGCCAGCAGGGCCCTCCCAGCCAACAATGAGCAGTTCTTC; J gene: TRBJ2-1; clone size: .; V gene: TRBV6-1; D gene: .
CDR3 protein: CASSRTGLAVFRGAYEQYF; CDR3 DNA: TGTGCCAGCAGCCGTACGGGACTAGCGGTTTTTCGAGGCGCCTACGAGCAGTACTTC; J gene: TRBJ2-7; clone size: .; V gene: TRBV7-8; D gene: TRBD2
CDR3 protein: CASSPPSVNTGELFF; CDR3 DNA: TGTGCCAGCTCACCACCGTCAGTGAACACCGGGGAGCTGTTTTTT; J gene: TRBJ2-2; clone size: .; V gene: TRBV18; D gene: .
CDR3 protein: CASSPGLAGTYEQYF; CDR3 DNA: TGTGCCAGCAGTCCCGGACTAGCGGGAACCTACGAGCAGTACTTC; J gene: TRBJ2-7; clone size: .; V gene: TRBV28; D gene: TRBD2
CDR3 protein: CASSLVAGNTEAFF; CDR3 DNA: TGTGCCAGCAGCCTGGTAGCGGGAAACACTGAAGCTTTCTTT; J gene: TRBJ1-1; clone size: .; V gene: TRBV7-3; D gene: .